Only one count was recorded for the clone carrying this TCR beta chain. The sample originates from a study of blood T cell repertoires in COVID-19. Looking at the study overall: Some COVID-19 samples were acute and others convalescent; all came from the United States, Italy and Spain.

Per the original data handling: Amplified reference gene primers provided the basis for estimating nucleated cell counts. Using immunoSEQ multiplex PCR, the repertoire was profiled, and TCRdb retains in-frame clones only, with some absent. V and J calls and clone size are as listed in that table; D and trimming were resolved from the DNA. The data contain about 150,000 clones, over 65% of them seen just once; the ten biggest clones take up around 2.2%. Germline-derived CDR1 and CDR2 are MNHEY and SVGAGI. Trimming left V 2 bases short and J 2 bases short, with 8 bases between. The CDR3 length is 14 residues.

V usage is TRBV6-5 and J usage is TRBJ2-3; D might be TRBD2 (5 bases). The clonotype comes from a man in his 70s with acute or convalescent COVID-19. The sequenced sample consisted of peripheral blood. CDR3 sequence reads: CASSYRRVTDTQYF. In nucleotides, the CDR3 is TGTGCCAGCAGTTACCGGCGGGTCACAGATACGCAGTATTTT.